This TCR beta chain is from a study of T cells after posttransplantation cyclophosphamide. Study-wide points: After PTCy, TRB diversity resembled that of CNI/methotrexate controls.

TCRdb's copy holds only in-frame clones and misses some; the assay was immunoSEQ multiplex PCR. This sample includes about 30,000 clones with no singletons; its ten biggest clones take up roughly 2.5%. This clone was observed many times. Its antigen is not identified. The CDR3 has 15 residues. The germline V gene encodes CDR1 SGHNT and CDR2 YYREEE (reference sequence). V lost 6 bases and J 0 bases, leaving 13 bases between the germline ends. The chain has TRBV5-4 and TRBJ2-1, with D perhaps matching TRBD1 (5 bases). The clonotype was recovered from a woman aged 55-70 years in good health, CMV-negative, and a related stem cell transplant donor. The sample taken for sequencing was PBMCs. In DNA form, the CDR3 reads TGTGCCAGCACGTCAGGGCCGAGCTCCTACAATGAGCAGTTCTTC. This translates into CASTSGPSSYNEQFF.